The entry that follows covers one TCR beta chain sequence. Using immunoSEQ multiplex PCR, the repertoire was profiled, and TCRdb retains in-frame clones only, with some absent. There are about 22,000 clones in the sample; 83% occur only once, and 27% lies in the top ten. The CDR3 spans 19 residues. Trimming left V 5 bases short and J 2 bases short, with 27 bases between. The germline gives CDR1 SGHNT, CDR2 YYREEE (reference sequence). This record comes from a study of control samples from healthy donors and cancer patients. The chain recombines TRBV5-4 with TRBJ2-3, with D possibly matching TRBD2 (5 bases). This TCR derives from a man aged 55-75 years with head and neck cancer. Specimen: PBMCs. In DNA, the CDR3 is TGTGCCAGCAGTGTCTCTCTCAACCTCGACTACCAGGTCACAGATACGCAGTATTTT. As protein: CASSVSLNLDYQVTDTQYF.